This T cell receptor (beta chain) was captured by sequencing in a study of identical twins. Broader study findings: Sequences that were beta out-of-frame showed weaker excess twin sharing. Cord blood's abundant beta clonotypes had fewer insertions, unlike memory repertoires. Out-of-frame alpha sequences common to twins exhibited an excess of low generation probability.

Germline loops: CDR1 DFQATT, CDR2 SNEGSKA (reference sequence). The CDR3 spans 12 residues. V shed 6 bases and J 7 bases; nucleotides not matched to a gene: 8. TCRdb called the 5' RACE reads again in MiXCR, with one record for every CDR3 protein. The repertoire consists of around 550,000 distinct CDR3 sequences, with roughly 15% occurring once and the leading ten covering roughly 0.4%. There were only healthy Caucasians among the donors. Points on this clonotype: What it binds is not known.

This sample was also put to use in a study of yellow fever vaccine responses in identical twins.

The chain uses TRBV20-1 and TRBJ2-7, with 8 bases identical to TRBD2. The sequencing sample was made of CD4+ T cells sorted from blood. The receptor's source is a woman between 18 and 29 years old in good health. The CDR3 DNA reads TGCAGTGCGTCACCGGGGGGGTTTGAGCAGTACGTC. Translated: CSASPGGFEQYV.